This TCR beta chain was profiled in a study of blood T cell repertoires in COVID-19 (dated by TCRdb to the early 2020s). Notes on the research overall: Samples covering the acute and convalescent phases of COVID-19 were provided by collaborators in the United States, Italy and Spain. The prospective study material was composed of cDNA or gDNA derived from T cells, B-cell-depleted T cells, or PBMCs. Deeply sampled blood TCRbeta repertoires from subjects exposed to, actively infected with, or recovered from COVID-19 were included in the dataset. The repertoires were made available in a free public database intended to serve as a resource for research on the immune response to SARS-CoV-2. Samples were obtained from the ongoing ImmuneRACE study (first 160 participants) and from about 1,300 subjects provided by 6 global collaborators. Sample metadata almost always included a de-identified subject ID, COVID-19 status, age in years and sex. Where HLA class I and class II types were available, the types were taken from metadata supplied by the sample provider, not from assay-based typing.

Participants in the prospective study were aged about 18 to 95 years, lived in 24 United States geographic areas, and enrolled through a virtual design. In the prospective study, cohorts were assigned on the basis of participant-reported clinical history obtained from a screening survey and a study questionnaire. Mobile phlebotomists in the prospective study collected whole blood, serum and a nasopharyngeal or oropharyngeal swab from every participant. Prospective study participants could optionally give additional blood draws and questionnaires over an approximately two-month period. Before DNA extraction, blood samples from the prospective study were shipped at room temperature or frozen. TCRbeta CDR3 regions were amplified from genomic DNA using the immunoSEQ Assay, a bias-controlled multiplex PCR. In the original analysis: Within the assay, amplification of reference gene primers was used to estimate how many nucleated cells each sample contained. Sequence reads were collapsed and filtered to measure the absolute abundance of every unique TCRbeta CDR3 rearrangement. For each sample, productive Simpson clonality was calculated as the square root of Simpson's diversity index across productive rearrangements. In its TCRdb copy, this immuneACCESS table keeps in-frame sequences only and misses some clones. Where compared with another copy, unresolved V genes explain less than half of these, and the others have no known cause. For V, J and clone size, that table is used; D and trimming come from the DNA. This sample gives 200,000 to 250,000 clones in total; about four fifths of them show up just once. The ten largest make up just under 9% of the sample.

Turning to this clone: Its antigen is still unknown. Per-base qualities were not stored, and no clone one base away is much larger.

General conclusions and limits of the study: The amount of clinical and demographic metadata varied by source and participant and was provided uncurated.

Via the germline V gene, CDR1 is MDHEN and CDR2 SYDVKM. The CDR3 goes from the cysteine to the phenylalanine over 14 residues. The only DNA kept is the CDR3, 42 bases in frame from the first base. Between the V and J ends, shortened by 5 bases and 2 bases respectively, the junction contains 13 bases. Here the chain combines TRBV28 and TRBJ2-7; the D region possibly corresponds to TRBD2 (6 bases align). This TCR derives from a woman aged 45-60 years with acute COVID-19. Sample: PBMCs or T cells enriched from blood (not recorded which). The nucleotide sequence is TGTGCCAGCAGTCTCAGCGGGCAAACCTACGAGCAGTACTTC. Its protein is CASSLSGQTYEQYF.